This T cell receptor (beta chain) was sequenced for a study of cytomegalovirus exposure and HLA in healthy donors. Study-level results: TCR sequences were mostly rare, though some public TCRs occurred in many donors. A previous analysis found most TCR beta V segments productive roughly 90% or roughly 30% of the time. What a later analysis reportedly showed was that an Asian-associated ancestry cluster had fewer N-insertions than the roughly 700-donor mean.

PCR employed 60 Vbeta and 13 Jbeta primers. TCRdb keeps only in-frame clones here, not all; method: immunoSEQ multiplex PCR. This table has under 300,000 clones, around 80% appearing once. After removal of 5 bases from V and 2 bases from J, the junction contained 5 bases not matched to a gene. Germline lookup yields CDR1 KGHSH and CDR2 LQKENI. The CDR3 loop spans 14 amino acids. Donors in the study were healthy people who gave bone marrow. On this clone: No antigen is known for it.

What was sequenced was PBMCs. The receptor's source is a woman in her sixties in good health and CMV-seropositive. V and J are TRBV18 and TRBJ2-5; TRBD2 agrees at 7 bases. CDR3 DNA sequence: TGTGCCAGCTCAACCGGGACTAATCAAGAGACCCAGTACTTC. This codes for CASSTGTNQETQYF.